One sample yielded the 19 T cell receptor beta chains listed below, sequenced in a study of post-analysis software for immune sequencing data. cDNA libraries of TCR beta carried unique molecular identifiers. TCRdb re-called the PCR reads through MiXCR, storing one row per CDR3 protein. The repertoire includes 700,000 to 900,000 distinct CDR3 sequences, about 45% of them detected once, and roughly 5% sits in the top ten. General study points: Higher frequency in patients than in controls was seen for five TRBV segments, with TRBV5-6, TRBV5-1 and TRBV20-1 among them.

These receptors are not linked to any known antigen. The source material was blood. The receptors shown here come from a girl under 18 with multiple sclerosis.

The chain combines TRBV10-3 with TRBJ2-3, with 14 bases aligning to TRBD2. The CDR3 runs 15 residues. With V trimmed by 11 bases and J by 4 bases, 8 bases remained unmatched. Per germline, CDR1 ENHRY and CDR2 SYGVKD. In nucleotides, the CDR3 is TGTGCCTCCTGGGGGACTAGCGGGAGCCCAGATACGCAGTATTTT. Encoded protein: CASWGTSGSPDTQYF.

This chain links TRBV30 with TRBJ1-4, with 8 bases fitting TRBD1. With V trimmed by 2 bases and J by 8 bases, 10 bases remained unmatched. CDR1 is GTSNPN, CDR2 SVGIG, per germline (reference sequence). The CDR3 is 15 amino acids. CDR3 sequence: CAWSSGTGRDEKLFF. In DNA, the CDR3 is TGTGCCTGGAGTTCGGGGACAGGAAGAGACGAAAAACTGTTTTTT.

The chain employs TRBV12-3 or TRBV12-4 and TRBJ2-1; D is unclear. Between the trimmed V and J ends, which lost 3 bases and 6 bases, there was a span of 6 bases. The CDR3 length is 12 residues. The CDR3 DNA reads TGTGCCAGCAGTTTTGCTACCAATGAGCAGTTCTTC. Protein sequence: CASSFATNEQFF.

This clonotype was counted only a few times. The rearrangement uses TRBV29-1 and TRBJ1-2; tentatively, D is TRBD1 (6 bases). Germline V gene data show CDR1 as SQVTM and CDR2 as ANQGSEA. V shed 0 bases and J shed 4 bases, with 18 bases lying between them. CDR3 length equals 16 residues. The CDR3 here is CSVEEGGTGLGYGYTF. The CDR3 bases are TGCAGCGTTGAAGAAGGGGGTACGGGGCTTGGCTATGGCTACACCTTC. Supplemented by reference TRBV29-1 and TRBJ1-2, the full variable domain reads SAVISQKPSRDICQRGTSLTIQCQVDSQVTMMFWYRQQPGQSLTLIATANQGSEATYESGFVIDKFPISRPNLTFSTLTVSNMSPEDSSIYLCSVEEGGTGLGYGYTFGSGTRLTVV.

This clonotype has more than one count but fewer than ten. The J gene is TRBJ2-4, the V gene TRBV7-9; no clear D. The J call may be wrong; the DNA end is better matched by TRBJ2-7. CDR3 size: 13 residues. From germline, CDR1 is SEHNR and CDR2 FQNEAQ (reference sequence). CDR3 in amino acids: CASSSQDGYEQYF. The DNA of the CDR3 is TGTGCCAGCAGCTCTCAAGACGGATACGAGCAGTACTTC.

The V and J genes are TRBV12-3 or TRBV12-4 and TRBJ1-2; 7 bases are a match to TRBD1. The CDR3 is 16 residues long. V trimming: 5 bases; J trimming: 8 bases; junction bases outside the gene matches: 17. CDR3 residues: CASSKLDRARNGGYTF. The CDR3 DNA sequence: TGTGCCAGCAGTAAACTTGACAGGGCAAGGAATGGGGGCTACACCTTC.

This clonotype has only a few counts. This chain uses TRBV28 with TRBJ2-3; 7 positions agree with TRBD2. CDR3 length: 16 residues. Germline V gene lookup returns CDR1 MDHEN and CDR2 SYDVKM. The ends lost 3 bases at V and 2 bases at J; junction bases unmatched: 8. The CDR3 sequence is CASSLGGLIVTDTQYF. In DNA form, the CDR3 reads TGTGCCAGCAGTTTGGGAGGGTTAATCGTCACAGATACGCAGTATTTT.

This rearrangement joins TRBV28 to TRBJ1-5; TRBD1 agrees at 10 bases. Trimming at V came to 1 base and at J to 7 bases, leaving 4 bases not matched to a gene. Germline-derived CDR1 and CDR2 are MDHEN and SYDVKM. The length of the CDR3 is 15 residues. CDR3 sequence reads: CASSLFRDRGQPQHF. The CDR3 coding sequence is TGTGCCAGCAGTTTATTCAGGGACAGGGGCCAGCCCCAGCATTTT.

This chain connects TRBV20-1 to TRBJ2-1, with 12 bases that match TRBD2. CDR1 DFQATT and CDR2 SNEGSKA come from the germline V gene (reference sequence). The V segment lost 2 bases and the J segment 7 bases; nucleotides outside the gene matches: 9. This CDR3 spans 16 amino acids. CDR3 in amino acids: CSARRSLAGGPNEQFF. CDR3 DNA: TGCAGTGCTAGACGTTCTCTAGCGGGAGGGCCTAATGAGCAGTTCTTC.

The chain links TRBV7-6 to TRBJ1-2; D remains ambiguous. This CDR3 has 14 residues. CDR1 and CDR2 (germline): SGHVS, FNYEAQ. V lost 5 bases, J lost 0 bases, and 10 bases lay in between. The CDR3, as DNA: TGTGCCAGCAGCCCCAGACCGACTAACTATGGCTACACCTTC. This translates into CASSPRPTNYGYTF.

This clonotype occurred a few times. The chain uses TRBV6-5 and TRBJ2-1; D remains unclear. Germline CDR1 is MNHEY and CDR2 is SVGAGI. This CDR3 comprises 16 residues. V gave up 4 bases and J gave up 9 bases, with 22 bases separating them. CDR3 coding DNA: TGTGCCAGCAGTTCCCTAGAACTTACGCGTGGCGGTGAGCAGTTCTTC. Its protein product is CASSSLELTRGGEQFF.

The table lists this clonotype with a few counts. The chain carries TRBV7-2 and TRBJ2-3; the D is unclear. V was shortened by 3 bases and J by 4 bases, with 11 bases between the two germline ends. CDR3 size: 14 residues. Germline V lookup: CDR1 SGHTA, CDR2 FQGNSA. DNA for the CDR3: TGTGCCAGCAGCTTCGCGCAGCAAGCAGATACGCAGTATTTT. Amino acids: CASSFAQQADTQYF.

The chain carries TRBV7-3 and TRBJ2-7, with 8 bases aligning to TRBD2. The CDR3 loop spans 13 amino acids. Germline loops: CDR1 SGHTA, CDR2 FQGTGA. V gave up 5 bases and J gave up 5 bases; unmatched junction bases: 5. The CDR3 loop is CASSQGLGNEQYF. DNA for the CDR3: TGTGCCAGCAGCCAGGGACTAGGCAACGAGCAGTACTTC.

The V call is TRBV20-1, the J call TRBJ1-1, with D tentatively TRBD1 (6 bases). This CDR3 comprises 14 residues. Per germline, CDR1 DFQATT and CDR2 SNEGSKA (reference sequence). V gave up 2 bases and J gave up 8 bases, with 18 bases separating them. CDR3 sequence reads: CSARQGSSATEAFF. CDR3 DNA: TGCAGTGCTAGACAGGGGAGTAGCGCTACAGAAGCTTTCTTT.

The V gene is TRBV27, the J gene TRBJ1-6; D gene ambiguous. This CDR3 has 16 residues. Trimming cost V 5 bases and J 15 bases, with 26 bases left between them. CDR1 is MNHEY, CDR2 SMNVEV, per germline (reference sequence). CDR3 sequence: CASSPYDVGPKMVLHF. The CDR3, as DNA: TGTGCCAGCAGTCCGTACGATGTCGGACCCAAAATGGTCCTCCACTTT.

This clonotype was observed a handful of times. The CDR3 DNA reads as TGCAGTGCTCCTCGGACCGCCACAGGAGATGGCTACACCTTC. Its translation: CSAPRTATGDGYTF. The chain combines TRBV20-1 with TRBJ1-2; a possible D gene is TRBD1 (5 bases). The V gene's germline CDR1 is DFQATT and CDR2 SNEGSKA (reference sequence). The CDR3 runs 14 residues. Deletions cut 5 bases from V and 6 bases from J, with 19 bases between.

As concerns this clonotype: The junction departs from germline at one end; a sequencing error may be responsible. CDR3 DNA: TGCAGCGTTTCAGAAGGGGGTAATTCAGAGACCCGGTACTTC. Protein sequence: CSVSEGGNSETRYF. This chain links TRBV29-1 with TRBJ2-5, with a tentative D call TRBD1 (6 bases). The CDR3 totals 14 residues. CDR1 is SQVTM and CDR2 is ANQGSEA in the germline V gene.

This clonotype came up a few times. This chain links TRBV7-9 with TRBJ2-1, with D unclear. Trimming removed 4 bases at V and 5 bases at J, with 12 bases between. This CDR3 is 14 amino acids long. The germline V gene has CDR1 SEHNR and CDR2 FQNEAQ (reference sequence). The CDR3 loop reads CASSSPSGDNEQFF. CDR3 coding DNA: TGTGCCAGCAGCTCACCTTCTGGGGACAATGAGCAGTTCTTC.

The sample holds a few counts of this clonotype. CDR3 DNA sequence: TGTGCCAGCAGTTACGACGTGACTAGCGAACACCACGCCACAGATACGCAGTATTTT. It encodes CASSYDVTSEHHATDTQYF. V and J are TRBV6-2 or TRBV6-3 and TRBJ2-3; 8 bases match TRBD2. Trimming cost V 2 bases and J 2 bases; bases outside gene matches: 15. The CDR3 loop spans 19 amino acids. From germline, CDR1 is MNHEY and CDR2 SVGEGT.